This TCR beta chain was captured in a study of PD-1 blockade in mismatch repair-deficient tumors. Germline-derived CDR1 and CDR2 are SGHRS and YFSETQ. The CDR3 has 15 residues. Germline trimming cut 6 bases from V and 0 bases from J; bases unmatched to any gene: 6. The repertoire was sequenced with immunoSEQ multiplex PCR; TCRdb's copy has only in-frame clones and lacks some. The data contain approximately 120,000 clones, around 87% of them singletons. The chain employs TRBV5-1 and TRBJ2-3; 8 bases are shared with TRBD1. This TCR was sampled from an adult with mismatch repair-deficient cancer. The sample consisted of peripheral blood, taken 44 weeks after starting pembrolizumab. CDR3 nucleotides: TGCGCCAGCAACCAGGGGGCTTCTAGCACAGATACGCAGTATTTT. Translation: CASNQGASSTDTQYF.